The next 30 T cell receptor beta chains were all read from a single sample in a study of T-cell reconstitution after alpha-beta-depleted transplantation in children. Unique molecular identifiers tagged the TCRbeta library. TCRdb used MiXCR to reprocess the PCR reads, holding one entry per CDR3 protein. The repertoire holds 300,000 to 400,000 distinct CDR3 sequences, with roughly 15% as singletons. The material sequenced was PBMCs, taken from the stem cell graft. All receptors derive from a human donor who donated a stem cell graft to a child with Fanconi anemia.

The chain recombines TRBV28 with TRBJ1-1; D not certain. Germline V gene lookup returns CDR1 MDHEN and CDR2 SYDVKM. The CDR3 length is 14 residues. V lost 5 bases and J lost 0, with 10 bases in between. For the CDR3, the DNA is TGTGCCAGCAGTACCCGGGCGTTGAACACTGAAGCTTTCTTT. Encoded protein: CASSTRALNTEAFF.

This chain joins TRBV5-1 and TRBJ2-7; D gene ambiguous. Germline CDR1 is SGHRS and CDR2 is YFSETQ. V dropped 0 bases and J dropped 0 bases, with 10 bases sitting between them. CDR3 length: 15 residues. CDR3 bases: TGCGCCAGCAGCTTGGTCGCCGTTAGCTCCTACGAGCAGTACTTC. This encodes CASSLVAVSSYEQYF.

This clonotype was counted at least ten times. The genes are TRBV6-2 or TRBV6-3 and TRBJ2-7; the D gene is possibly TRBD2 (7 bases). Trimming cost V 5 bases and J 0 bases, with 20 bases left between them. This CDR3 has 17 amino acids. Germline lookup yields CDR1 MNHEY and CDR2 SVGEGT. DNA of the CDR3: TGTGCCAGCAGTCCCCTCGGGCGGGGGCCCTCCTCCTACGAGCAGTACTTC. Amino acids: CASSPLGRGPSSYEQYF.

V and J are TRBV5-1 and TRBJ2-7; 9 nucleotides agree with TRBD1. The CDR3 consists of 13 residues. Looked up from germline, CDR1 is SGHRS and CDR2 is YFSETQ. V shed 2 bases, J shed 5 bases, and the junction held 2 bases outside the gene matches. CDR3 sequence: CASSFRDRDEQYF. The DNA of the CDR3 is TGCGCCAGCAGCTTCCGGGACAGGGACGAGCAGTACTTC. Full variable domain (rest looked up from reference TRBV5-1 and TRBJ2-7): KAGVTQTPRYLIKTRGQQVTLSCSPISGHRSVSWYQQTPGQGLQFLFEYFSETQRNKGNFPGRFSGRQFSNSRSEMNVSTLELGDSALYLCASSFRDRDEQYFGPGTRLTVT.

In its sample, this clonotype was seen a few times. The chain recombines TRBV6-2 or TRBV6-3 with TRBJ2-6, with D perhaps being TRBD1 or TRBD2 (5 bases each). Per the germline V gene, CDR1 is MNHEY and CDR2 is SVGEGT. The CDR3 contains 17 residues. Trimming cost V 0 bases and J 1 base, with 10 bases left between them. The CDR3, as DNA: TGTGCCAGCAGTTACTCGATATGGGGGTCTGGGGCCAACGTCCTGACTTTC. The encoded protein is CASSYSIWGSGANVLTF.

This clonotype was seen more than once but under ten times. The chain carries TRBV7-2 and TRBJ1-1; 7 bases align to TRBD1. This CDR3 is built from 16 residues. Unmatched junction bases numbered 12, after V lost 2 bases and J lost 6 bases. Germline CDR1 is SGHTA and CDR2 is FQGNSA. In DNA, the CDR3 is TGTGCCAGCAGCTTATTTTCAGGGGGGGATGAGGCTGAAGCTTTCTTT. Amino acid sequence: CASSLFSGGDEAEAFF. Filled out from reference TRBV7-2 and TRBJ1-1, the complete variable domain reads GAGVSQSPSNKVTEKGKDVELRCDPISGHTALYWYRQSLGQGLEFLIYFQGNSAPDKSGLPSDRFSAERTGGSVSTLTIQRTQQEDSAVYLCASSLFSGGDEAEAFFGQGTRLTVV.

On this clonotype itself: Because it lacks the conserved phenylalanine or tryptophan at the end, this CDR3 is likely a read error. V and J are TRBV7-2 and TRBJ1-1; a weak D match, TRBD1 (6 bases). Trimming shortened V by 4 bases and J by 1 base, and 10 bases separated the two germline ends. The germline V gene encodes CDR1 SGHTA and CDR2 FQGNSA. The CDR3 covers 14 residues. CDR3 coding DNA: TGTGCCAGCAGCTCGTCGGGGGCGAACACTGAAGCTTTCTAT. Translation gives CASSSSGANTEAFY.

V is TRBV6-5 and J is TRBJ1-1, with D perhaps TRBD1 (5 bases). V was cut by 2 bases and J by 5 bases, with 12 bases left in between. The germline V gene encodes CDR1 MNHEY and CDR2 SVGAGI. CDR3 length equals 14 residues. The CDR3 is CASSYRQSLTEAFF. The CDR3 bases are TGTGCCAGCAGTTACCGACAGAGCCTAACTGAAGCTTTCTTT.

This clonotype was found a few times. This chain uses TRBV7-9 with TRBJ2-2; 8 nucleotides line up with TRBD1. This CDR3 contains 16 residues. J gave up 5 bases and V 6 bases, and 11 bases lay outside the gene matches. CDR1 and CDR2 (germline): SEHNR, FQNEAQ (reference sequence). The CDR3 region is CASSFPTGEWTGELFF. CDR3 bases: TGTGCCAGCAGTTTTCCGACAGGGGAATGGACCGGGGAGCTGTTTTTT.

This clonotype appeared many times. The rearrangement links TRBV20-1 to TRBJ2-1, with 11 bases fitting TRBD2. CDR1 is DFQATT and CDR2 is SNEGSKA in the germline V gene (reference sequence). The ends lost 0 bases at V and 2 bases at J; junction bases unmatched: 3. CDR3 length equals 16 residues. CDR3 region: CSAREASGGPYNEQFF. The CDR3, as DNA: TGCAGTGCTAGAGAGGCTAGCGGGGGGCCCTACAATGAGCAGTTCTTC.

This clonotype was seen at least ten times. The CDR3 coding sequence is TGTGCCAGCAGTTTAGCGCGGGGGGAGTCCGGGGAGCTGTTTTTT. It is translated as CASSLARGESGELFF. This chain uses TRBV12-3 or TRBV12-4 with TRBJ2-2, with 8 bases matching TRBD2. The CDR3 sequence is 15 residues long. The J segment lost 6 bases and the V segment lost 0 bases, leaving 3 bases of the junction unmatched.

This clonotype was observed a few times. V gene TRBV5-1 combines with J gene TRBJ1-1; TRBD1 matches 10 bases. CDR3 size: 14 residues. The J segment lost 11 bases and the V segment lost 5 bases, leaving 12 bases of the junction unmatched. CDR1 and CDR2 (germline): SGHRS, YFSETQ. CDR3 sequence (DNA): TGCGCCAGCAGTTGGGACAGGGGAAGACGAACGGCTTTCTTT. Protein: CASSWDRGRRTAFF.

The sample holds many counts of this clonotype. The chain links TRBV6-5 to TRBJ1-2; no reliable D call. Between the trimmed V and J ends, which lost 0 bases and 3 bases, there was a span of 8 bases. There are 14 residues in the CDR3. The V gene's germline CDR1 is MNHEY and CDR2 SVGAGI. The CDR3 is CASSYSMQDYGYTF. The DNA for the CDR3 is TGTGCCAGCAGTTACTCGATGCAGGACTATGGCTACACCTTC.

This clonotype was seen ten or more times. The chain is built from TRBV12-3 or TRBV12-4 and TRBJ2-1; possibly TRBD1 for D (6 bases). This CDR3 is built from 12 residues. V dropped 4 bases and J dropped 7 bases, with 8 bases sitting between them. The CDR3, as DNA: TGTGCCAGCAGTTCTAGGGGGAATGAGCAGTTCTTC. This gives the protein CASSSRGNEQFF.

V is TRBV24-1 and J is TRBJ2-3; 10 nucleotides line up with TRBD2. This CDR3 has 13 amino acids. Germline assignment: CDR1 KGHDR and CDR2 SFDVKD. J gave up 8 bases and V 5 bases, and 3 bases lay outside the gene matches. Here the CDR3 DNA reads TGTGCCACCAGTGGGACTAGCGGATCTACGCAGTATTTT. Amino acid sequence: CATSGTSGSTQYF.

This clonotype was picked up many times. The chain has TRBV18 and TRBJ2-3; 7 bases fit TRBD2. This CDR3 is 15 amino acids long. Trimming at V came to 5 bases and at J to 1 base, leaving 6 bases not matched to a gene. Germline loops: CDR1 KGHSH, CDR2 LQKENI. CDR3 region: CASSALGGGTDTQYF. The CDR3, as DNA: TGTGCCAGCTCAGCCCTGGGGGGGGGCACAGATACGCAGTATTTT.

This sequence joins TRBV6-5 and TRBJ2-3; possible D gene TRBD2, 6 bases. The CDR3 loop spans 14 amino acids. Germline CDR1 MNHEY, CDR2 SVGAGI. V was clipped by 2 bases and J by 5 bases, with 11 bases between them. CDR3 residues: CASSYGRQVDTQYF. CDR3 bases: TGTGCCAGCAGTTACGGGAGGCAGGTAGATACGCAGTATTTT.

This rearrangement joins TRBV6-2 or TRBV6-3 to TRBJ1-1; D not certain. Trimming cost V 0 bases and J 5 bases, with 7 bases left between them. The germline V gene encodes CDR1 MNHEY and CDR2 SVGEGT. CDR3 length: 13 amino acids. In DNA, the CDR3 is TGTGCCAGCAGTTACTCAGTCGGGACTGAAGCTTTCTTT. Its translation is CASSYSVGTEAFF.

The chain combines TRBV5-1 with TRBJ2-6; D is uncertain. V was pared by 0 bases and J by 0 bases, with 7 bases between. The length of the CDR3 is 16 residues. Germline V gene data show CDR1 as SGHRS and CDR2 as YFSETQ. CDR3 bases: TGCGCCAGCAGCTTGGCAGGCGTCTCTGGGGCCAACGTCCTGACTTTC. Its translation is CASSLAGVSGANVLTF.

The J gene is TRBJ2-5, the V gene TRBV6-1; D gene unclear. The CDR3 loop spans 15 amino acids. CDR1 is MNHNS and CDR2 is SASEGT in the germline V gene. V lost 1 base to trimming and J lost 0 bases, with 9 bases between them. Here the CDR3 reads CASSEGATDQETQYF. The CDR3 bases are TGTGCCAGCAGTGAAGGGGCCACAGACCAAGAGACCCAGTACTTC.

This clonotype occurred a few times. The chain links TRBV28 to TRBJ1-5; weak D call: TRBD1 (5 bases). There are 15 residues in the CDR3. Germline assignment: CDR1 MDHEN and CDR2 SYDVKM. V was cut by 1 base and J by 2 bases, with 9 bases left in between. The CDR3: CASSLLGGGNQPQHF. The CDR3 DNA follows: TGTGCCAGCAGTTTATTGGGGGGTGGCAATCAGCCCCAGCATTTT.

This clonotype was observed many times. The chain links TRBV19 to TRBJ1-5; D unclear. CDR1 is LNHDA and CDR2 is SQIVND in the germline V gene (reference sequence). The ends were cut back, 5 bases at V and 4 bases at J, with 12 bases in the middle. The CDR3 runs to 14 residues. The CDR3 DNA sequence: TGTGCCAGTAGTCTGACTGAGCGGAATCAGCCCCAGCATTTT. Amino acids: CASSLTERNQPQHF.

This clonotype was detected only a few times. This chain links TRBV3-1 with TRBJ1-2; maybe TRBD1 (5 bases). The CDR3 sequence is 12 residues long. Germline V gene sequence: CDR1 LGHDT, CDR2 YNNKEL (reference sequence). V was clipped by 9 bases and J by 4 bases, with 12 bases between them. The CDR3 DNA sequence: TGTGCCAGTTTAGACAGCCTCTATGGCTACACCTTC. Encoded protein: CASLDSLYGYTF.

This clonotype has at least ten counts. The chain has TRBV15 and TRBJ1-2; maybe TRBD1 (5 bases). The CDR3 runs to 15 residues. V was clipped by 0 bases and J by 8 bases, with 16 bases between them. CDR1 is LNHNV and CDR2 is YYDKDF in the germline V gene (reference sequence). The CDR3 region is CATSREARTQFGYTF. The CDR3 DNA follows: TGTGCCACCAGCAGAGAGGCCAGGACACAGTTCGGCTACACCTTC.

V and J are TRBV4-2 and TRBJ1-1; D unresolved. The V end was cut by 0 bases, the J end by 0 bases, with 11 bases between. The CDR3 sequence is 16 residues long. In germline, CDR1 is LGHNA, CDR2 YNFKEQ. CDR3 bases: TGTGCCAGCAGCCAAGATGGCATAGGGCTGAACACTGAAGCTTTCTTT. Its protein product is CASSQDGIGLNTEAFF.

This clonotype was observed at least ten times. The chain employs TRBV7-2 and TRBJ1-6; 9 bases are a match to TRBD1. This CDR3 region has 15 residues. J was trimmed by 10 bases and V by 6 bases; bases with no gene match: 10. Germline assignment: CDR1 SGHTA and CDR2 FQGNSA. For the CDR3, the DNA is TGTGCCAGCAGACGAACGACAGGGGGTGGCTCACCCCTCCACTTT. Translation: CASRRTTGGGSPLHF. The full variable domain, completed using reference TRBV7-2 and TRBJ1-6, is GAGVSQSPSNKVTEKGKDVELRCDPISGHTALYWYRQSLGQGLEFLIYFQGNSAPDKSGLPSDRFSAERTGGSVSTLTIQRTQQEDSAVYLCASRRTTGGGSPLHFGNGTRLTVT.

This sequence joins TRBV12-3 or TRBV12-4 and TRBJ2-7; D not certain. CDR3 length: 15 residues. V gave up 8 bases and J gave up 1 base, with 18 bases separating them. The CDR3 sequence: CASSPSSQNSYEQYF. The CDR3 DNA follows: TGTGCCAGCTCCCCGAGCAGCCAGAATTCCTACGAGCAGTACTTC.

This clonotype was counted between two and nine times. The V and J genes are TRBV29-1 and TRBJ2-3; D gene unclear. This CDR3 is 16 amino acids long. CDR1 and CDR2 (germline): SQVTM, ANQGSEA. V was trimmed by 3 bases and J by 1 base, leaving 17 bases between them. The CDR3 DNA is TGCAGCGTTGATTCTGGCGCTAGTACACGCACAGATACGCAGTATTTT. The encoded protein is CSVDSGASTRTDTQYF.

The table lists this clonotype with many counts. V gene TRBV9 combines with J gene TRBJ1-2; 10 nucleotides line up with TRBD1. Germline V gene sequence: CDR1 SGDLS, CDR2 YYNGEE. The CDR3 has 15 residues. The J segment lost 7 bases and the V segment lost 2 bases, leaving 8 bases of the junction unmatched. The CDR3: CASSVGTGDPPGYTF. CDR3 DNA: TGTGCCAGCAGCGTGGGGACAGGGGACCCACCTGGCTACACCTTC.

This clonotype was picked up many times. The DNA for the CDR3 is TGTGCCATCAGTGAGTTTGGGAGCCGGGAGACCCAGTACTTC. The encoded protein is CAISEFGSRETQYF. V usage is TRBV10-3 and J usage is TRBJ2-5, with a weak D call TRBD2 (5 bases). CDR3 length equals 14 residues. V lost 1 base and J lost 5, with 11 bases in between. Germline CDR1 is ENHRY and CDR2 is SYGVKD.